The 8 T cell receptor beta chains presented below share a single source sample, sequenced in a study of cytotoxic CD8 clonotypes in ibrutinib-treated CLL. Sequenced by immunoSEQ multiplex PCR; TCRdb stores in-frame clones only, minus some. This table has approximately 25,000 clones, about two thirds appearing once. The material sequenced was PBMCs, taken at disease progression, from a patient treated with ibrutinib. Source of these receptors: a human donor with chronic lymphocytic leukemia.

This clone was seen more than once but under ten times. This chain joins TRBV9 and TRBJ1-6; TRBD1 matches 8 bases. The CDR3 is made up of 17 amino acids. Per germline, CDR1 SGDLS and CDR2 YYNGEE. After removal of 4 bases from V and 0 bases from J, the junction contained 6 bases not matched to a gene. The CDR3 protein is CASSPGQGSSYNSPLHF. For the CDR3, the DNA is TGTGCCAGCAGCCCTGGACAGGGTAGCTCCTATAATTCACCCCTCCACTTT.

The CDR3 is CASSLGTSGTYEQYF. In DNA, the CDR3 is TGTGCCAGCAGCTTAGGAACTAGCGGAACCTACGAGCAGTACTTC. V is TRBV7-8 and J is TRBJ2-7; 8 bases are a match to TRBD2. Trimming at V came to 1 base and at J to 2 bases, leaving 4 bases not matched to a gene. The CDR3 extends over 15 amino acids. Germline V gives CDR1 SGHVS, CDR2 FQNEAQ.

The chain is built from TRBV18 and TRBJ2-7; the D is unclear. This CDR3 is 14 amino acids long. Germline V CDR1 and CDR2: KGHSH, LQKENI. Trimming removed 3 bases at V and 0 bases at J, with 9 bases between. CDR3 sequence reads: CASSPKGPSYEQYF. CDR3 in DNA: TGTGCCAGCTCACCCAAGGGCCCCTCCTACGAGCAGTACTTC.

V gene TRBV12-5 combines with J gene TRBJ2-7; TRBD1 matches at 9 bases. The junction had 7 bases not matched to a gene; V was cut back by 0 bases and J by 1 base. The germline gives CDR1 LGHNT, CDR2 FRNRAP. This CDR3 has 17 residues. CDR3 loop: CASGLVLTGGASYEQYF. CDR3 nucleotides: TGTGCTAGTGGTTTGGTTCTCACAGGGGGCGCTTCCTACGAGCAGTACTTC.

The CDR3 sequence: CASSFLAGNTGELFF. The CDR3 nucleotides are TGTGCCAGCAGCTTCCTAGCGGGGAACACCGGGGAGCTGTTTTTT. The gene calls are TRBV11-2 and TRBJ2-2, with 8 bases lining up with TRBD2. The CDR3 has 15 residues. Germline loops: CDR1 SGHAT, CDR2 FQNNGV. V lost 3 bases, J lost 1 base, and 1 base stayed unmatched.

The chain combines TRBV14 with TRBJ2-7; D uncertain. V dropped 2 bases and J dropped 6 bases, with 8 bases sitting between them. Germline V gene sequence: CDR1 SGHDN, CDR2 FVKESK. The CDR3 sequence is 12 residues long. The chain's CDR3 is CASSQPYLEQYF. The CDR3 coding sequence is TGTGCCAGCAGCCAACCTTACCTCGAGCAGTACTTC.

The V and J genes are TRBV18 and TRBJ2-3; TRBD2 matches 10 bases. The V gene end was trimmed by 2 bases and the J gene end by 4 bases; junction bases not matched to a gene: 3. CDR3 size: 15 residues. Germline CDR1 and CDR2: KGHSH and LQKENI. CDR3 nucleotide sequence: TGTGCCAGCTCACCAACCAGCGGGGGGGCAGATACGCAGTATTTT. It specifies CASSPTSGGADTQYF.

About this clone: The junction and the germline gene differ at one end; a read error may be behind it. The CDR3 sequence: CASSSGEFYDSPLHF. The DNA for the CDR3 is TGCGCCAGCAGCTCAGGGGAGTTCTATGATTCACCCCTCCACTTT. The gene calls are TRBV5-1 and TRBJ1-6, with TRBD1 as a possible D gene (6 bases). The CDR3 is 15 amino acids. CDR1 and CDR2 (germline): SGHRS, YFSETQ.